The clone carrying this T cell receptor (beta chain) was seen only once. Its antigen is unknown. The data stem from a study of T cell responses to AZD1222 COVID-19 vaccine. Trimming shortened V by 7 bases and J by 3 bases, and 13 bases separated the two germline ends. The CDR3 length is 14 residues. The germline V gene encodes CDR1 MNHNY and CDR2 SVGAGI (reference sequence). Findings of the study overall: Only six or seven AZD1222 recipients tested seropositive at baseline. A reported finding is that nearly half of spike-specific TCRs target unmutated variant regions.

The method was immunoSEQ multiplex PCR; TCRdb's version includes in-frame clones alone and lacks a portion of them. This sample has around 110,000 clones, with roughly 92% found just once. The rearrangement links TRBV6-6 to TRBJ1-5; a possible D gene is TRBD1 (6 bases). The sequence derives from an adult in good health. The sample in question was peripheral blood, obtained on day 0 of AZD1222 vaccination. In nucleotides, the CDR3 is TGTGCCAGCACCAGAGGACAGACCAATCAGCCCCAGCATTTT. Its protein is CASTRGQTNQPQHF.